Shown below are 9 T cell receptor beta chains from a single sample sequenced in a study of T cells in Graves' hyperthyroidism and ophthalmopathy (dated by TCRdb to about 2019). Libraries were constructed by multiplex PCR. Sequenced on an Illumina HiSeq 2000. TCR beta CDR3 regions were amplified from RNA transcripts. The TCR CDR3 was subjected to a first round of RT-PCR using the HTBI primer set and the Qiagen OneStep RT-PCR kit. The raw public reads went through TCRdb reprocessing: fastp at Q25, MiXCR clone calling, in-frame beta chains kept. When rows share a CDR3 protein, they turn into one entry using the most common DNA and genes. This sample lists some 760,000 distinct CDR3 sequences; less than 15% were detected once. The ten most abundant clones make up 10% to 13% of the sample. Sequenced sample: blood. These receptors were taken from a woman aged 18 to 35 with Graves' hyperthyroidism.

This clonotype was picked up a small number of times. This chain connects TRBV29-1 to TRBJ1-2; a weak D match, TRBD1 (6 bases). Between the trimmed V and J ends, which lost 3 bases and 6 bases, there was a span of 17 bases. Germline V gives CDR1 SQVTM, CDR2 ANQGSEA. CDR3 length: 14 amino acids. CDR3 residues: CSVEGGGTDDGYTF. DNA for the CDR3: TGCAGCGTTGAGGGGGGCGGCACTGATGATGGCTACACCTTC.

The V gene is TRBV7-7, the J gene TRBJ2-5; TRBD1 is a possible D gene (5 bases). This CDR3 is built from 16 residues. Germline CDR1 reads SSHAT; CDR2 reads FNYEAQ (reference sequence). V dropped 1 base and J dropped 3 bases, with 15 bases sitting between them. CDR3 sequence: CASSLGAAGLKETQYF. The CDR3 DNA follows: TGTGCCAGCAGCTTAGGCGCGGCAGGGCTAAAAGAGACCCAGTACTTC.

This clonotype was found many times. The chain joins TRBV6-1 to TRBJ2-1; the match to TRBD2 covers 8 bases. V was pared by 1 base and J by 5 bases, with 7 bases of the junction left unmatched. Germline CDR1 reads MNHNS; CDR2 reads SASEGT. The CDR3 spans 16 residues. The CDR3 DNA follows: TGTGCCAGCAGTGAAGACGGCGGGAGGAAAAACAATGAGCAGTTCTTC. Protein: CASSEDGGRKNNEQFF.

This clonotype was recorded a few times. V gene TRBV6-5 combines with J gene TRBJ2-1; 8 nucleotides align to TRBD2. After removal of 0 bases from V and 3 bases from J, the junction contained 4 bases not matched to a gene. Germline V gene sequence: CDR1 MNHEY, CDR2 SVGAGI. The length of the CDR3 is 16 residues. CDR3 in DNA: TGTGCCAGCAGTTACTCAACTAGCGGCATCTACAATGAGCAGTTCTTC. Amino acid sequence: CASSYSTSGIYNEQFF.

The chain carries TRBV20-1 and TRBJ2-2; no reliable D call. V lost 3 bases, J lost 2 bases, and 13 bases lay in between. The CDR3 sequence is 15 residues long. Germline CDR1 reads DFQATT; CDR2 reads SNEGSKA (reference sequence). Here the CDR3 reads CSARRRKPNTGELFF. The CDR3 region has the DNA TGCAGTGCTAGGAGACGCAAGCCTAACACCGGGGAGCTGTTTTTT.

The DNA for the CDR3 is TGCGCCAGCAGCTTGAAGGTCCTGGGTGGCGAGCAGTTCTTC. Its translation is CASSLKVLGGEQFF. The chain has TRBV5-1 and TRBJ2-1; D ambiguous. CDR3 length: 14 residues. The germline V gene has CDR1 SGHRS and CDR2 YFSETQ. Trimming stripped 1 base from V and 10 bases from J, with 15 bases between. The variable domain in full, with the rest retrieved from reference TRBV5-1 and TRBJ2-1, is KAGVTQTPRYLIKTRGQQVTLSCSPISGHRSVSWYQQTPGQGLQFLFEYFSETQRNKGNFPGRFSGRQFSNSRSEMNVSTLELGDSALYLCASSLKVLGGEQFFGPGTRLTVL.

V is TRBV2 and J is TRBJ2-7; possible D gene TRBD2, 6 bases. The CDR3 loop spans 14 amino acids. The V end lost 3 bases, the J end lost 2 bases, and 11 bases lay between the germline ends. Germline V gene lookup returns CDR1 SNHLY and CDR2 FYNNEI. The CDR3 spells CASSDGGPPYEQYF. The DNA for the CDR3 is TGTGCCAGCAGTGACGGGGGTCCCCCCTACGAGCAGTACTTC.

In its sample, this clonotype was seen a few times. The CDR3 loop reads CASSLDGHWPGQYF. The CDR3 DNA follows: TGTGCCAGCAGCTTAGATGGGCATTGGCCCGGGCAGTACTTC. This chain uses TRBV7-2 with TRBJ2-7; D not certain. Looked up from germline, CDR1 is SGHTA and CDR2 is FQGNSA. There are 14 residues in the CDR3. Trimming pared 1 base from V and 9 bases from J, leaving 16 bases between.

This clonotype was seen ten or more times. The V and J genes are TRBV28 and TRBJ2-1; D gene ambiguous. Germline CDR1 and CDR2: MDHEN and SYDVKM. CDR3 length: 21 amino acids. The V and J ends lost 3 bases and 0 bases respectively, with 27 bases between them. The CDR3 spells CASSFGWKLLSLWSSYNEQFF. The CDR3 nucleotides read TGTGCCAGCAGTTTTGGGTGGAAATTACTTAGCCTCTGGAGCTCCTACAATGAGCAGTTCTTC.